This T cell receptor beta chain is drawn from a study of cytomegalovirus exposure and HLA in healthy donors. Germline values: CDR1 SGHAT, CDR2 FQNNGV. The CDR3 is 18 residues long. V was clipped by 3 bases and J by 0 bases, with 18 bases between them. The PCR used 60 Vbeta and 13 Jbeta primers. Profiling relied on immunoSEQ multiplex PCR, and the TCRdb table lists in-frame clones only, not all of them. The sample holds 200,000 or so clones; 65% to 85% are singletons and the top ten take approximately 0.098%. The chain combines TRBV11-2 with TRBJ2-1; D perhaps matches TRBD2 (5 bases). This TCR was sampled from a boy aged 2-15 years in good health and CMV-seronegative. Input material: PBMCs. The CDR3 sequence is CASSFRNLVGSSYNEQFF. Written as DNA, the CDR3 is TGTGCCAGCAGCTTTAGGAATCTGGTGGGGAGCTCCTACAATGAGCAGTTCTTC.